This T cell receptor (beta chain) was observed in a study of blood T cells in healthy people across ages. Findings and caveats of the study: Percentage of naive T cells showed a strong correlation with TCR beta diversity. Fewer expanded clones and more diversity marked long-lived versus aged donors. TCR beta diversity per million T cells fell roughly linearly with age.

Next came a second PCR, run for roughly 7 to 12 cycles, which used a sample-barcoded 5' primer along with a J-beta primer mix. The authors tagged each cDNA molecule using a template-switch adaptor with 12 random nucleotides. Via MiXCR, TCRdb re-called the 5' RACE reads, giving one row per CDR3 protein. Among hundreds of thousands of distinct CDR3 sequences listed, around 68% were seen once. Only a few counts were recorded for this clonotype. The antigen is unknown. The CDR3 runs to 15 residues. The germline V gene has CDR1 SGHTA and CDR2 FQGNSA. The ends lost 4 bases at V and 2 bases at J; junction bases unmatched: 4.

The receptor comes from a young man in good health. The gene calls are TRBV7-2 and TRBJ2-5; 10 nucleotides match TRBD1. The sample taken for sequencing was blood. The CDR3 loop reads CASSWTGGFQETQYF. The CDR3 DNA reads as TGTGCCAGCAGCTGGACAGGGGGGTTTCAAGAGACCCAGTACTTC.